This entry lists 7 T cell receptor beta chains sequenced from one sample in a study of monozygotic twins with inflammatory bowel disease (dated by TCRdb to about 2019). The library relied on 5' RACE. TCRdb lists the instrument as Illumina HiSeq 2500. Each CDR3 protein sequence appears as one entry after TCRdb reprocessed the reads, and no DNA is included. The table for this sample records more than 350,000 distinct CDR3 sequences. The ten top clones hold approximately 2.4% of the sample. Material for sequencing was blood. The receptor set was obtained from a human donor with ulcerative colitis or Crohn's disease, or a healthy co-twin of an affected twin (not recorded which).

This CDR3 reads CASRQGPNTGELFF. This chain uses TRBV28 with TRBJ2-2; TCRdb names TRBD1, which stays unverified in the absence of DNA. The CDR3 totals 14 residues. Germline lookup yields CDR1 MDHEN and CDR2 SYDVKM.

The chain combines TRBV27 with TRBJ2-7; TCRdb proposes TRBD1, but this gene call is untestable without DNA. CDR1 and CDR2 (germline): MNHEY, SMNVEV (reference sequence). The CDR3 runs 14 residues. This CDR3 reads CASSRGESSYEQYF.

The rearrangement joins TRBV27 to TRBJ2-7; TCRdb's assignment of TRBD1 cannot be checked, as there is no DNA. The CDR3 contains 16 residues. Per the germline V gene, CDR1 is MNHEY and CDR2 is SMNVEV (reference sequence). The CDR3 spells CASSLSGGSVGDEQYF.

This chain joins TRBV28 and TRBJ2-2. There are 12 residues in the CDR3. Germline V gene data show CDR1 as MDHEN and CDR2 as SYDVKM. CDR3 sequence reads: CASRQMGGELFF. The full variable domain, with the rest looked up from reference TRBV28 and TRBJ2-2, is DVKVTQSSRYLVKRTGEKVFLECVQDMDHENMFWYRQDPGLGLRLIYFSYDVKMKEKGDIPEGYSVSREKKERFSLILESASTNQTSMYLCASRQMGGELFFGEGSRLTVL.

V usage is TRBV11-2 and J usage is TRBJ2-1. Germline CDR1 SGHAT, CDR2 FQNNGV. The CDR3 loop spans 18 amino acids. CDR3: CASSFVGGVPSSYNEQFF.

The chain recombines TRBV5-1 with TRBJ2-1; the D call of TRBD1 rests on TCRdb alone, since no DNA is present to check it. CDR3 length: 16 residues. The germline CDR1 and CDR2 sequences are SGHRS and YFSETQ. This CDR3 reads CASSQQGRISYNEQFF.

The rearrangement links TRBV10-3 to TRBJ2-4; TCRdb's D gene call, TRBD1, goes unchecked for lack of DNA. The CDR3 extends over 16 amino acids. Germline assignment: CDR1 ENHRY and CDR2 SYGVKD. Here the CDR3 reads CAISESPTVPKNIQYF.